This passage covers 17 T cell receptor beta chains from one sample sequenced in a study of vaccination and CD4 T cells after COVID-19. These receptors' antigens are unknown. The Oncomine TCR Beta short-read assay sequenced DNA from cultured CD4+ T cells. TCRdb recomputed calls from the PCR reads with MiXCR, one row per CDR3 protein. The sample has 7,000 or so distinct CDR3 sequences; about 41% are singletons. Treatment noted: roughly ten-day PBMC culture with coronavirus spike peptide pools or control peptides (ViraFEST assay). During the years 2011-2018, before the COVID-19 pandemic, the unexposed donor's CD4+ T cells were collected. Sequences were obtained from CD4+ T cells from blood, cultured in vitro. The receptors originated from a human donor in good health.

This rearrangement joins TRBV7-9 to TRBJ1-4, with unresolved D. The ends were cut back, 4 bases at V and 10 bases at J, with 10 bases in the middle. Germline V gene lookup returns CDR1 SEHNR and CDR2 FQNEAQ (reference sequence). This CDR3 spans 12 amino acids. The CDR3 DNA reads TGTGCCAGCAGCTGGACGGGGTCAAAACTGTTTTTT. This sequence encodes CASSWTGSKLFF.

DNA for the CDR3: TGTGCCAGCAGTTTTAGGGTCTCAGCGAATAATTCACCCCTCCACTTT. The encoded protein is CASSFRVSANNSPLHF. The chain recombines TRBV12-3 or TRBV12-4 with TRBJ1-6, with unresolved D. The CDR3 consists of 16 residues. Trimming took off 3 bases at V and 5 bases at J, with 14 bases between the two ends.

V and J are TRBV19 and TRBJ2-1; D is uncertain. The CDR3 consists of 13 residues. Between the trimmed V and J ends, which lost 1 base and 6 bases, there was a span of 7 bases. Per germline, CDR1 LNHDA and CDR2 SQIVND (reference sequence). The CDR3 spells CASSIGNLNEQFF. The DNA of the CDR3 is TGTGCCAGTAGTATAGGAAACCTCAATGAGCAGTTCTTC.

This clonotype turned up a few times. The chain couples TRBV27 to TRBJ1-5, with D unresolved. The CDR3 runs 13 residues. Trimming took 6 bases from V and 5 from J, leaving 11 bases between them. Germline CDR1 reads MNHEY; CDR2 reads SMNVEV (reference sequence). The CDR3 DNA reads TGTGCCAGCAGGGATCATGTCGATCAGCCCCAGCATTTT. This encodes CASRDHVDQPQHF.

This clonotype was seen a few times. The V call is TRBV7-9, the J call TRBJ1-5; tentatively, D is TRBD1 (6 bases). The germline V gene encodes CDR1 SEHNR and CDR2 FQNEAQ (reference sequence). Trimming removed 7 bases at V and 7 bases at J, with 11 bases between. The CDR3 has 12 residues. This CDR3 is CASNREGQPQHF. The CDR3, as DNA: TGTGCCAGCAACAGGGAGGGCCAGCCCCAGCATTTT.

The gene calls are TRBV10-2 and TRBJ1-5; perhaps TRBD1 as D (5 bases). CDR3 length: 16 amino acids. Trimming pared 2 bases from V and 2 bases from J, leaving 13 bases between. Germline loops: CDR1 WSHSY, CDR2 SAAADI. The CDR3 reads CASSEIGREGNQPQHF. The CDR3 DNA reads as TGCGCCAGCAGTGAGATAGGCAGGGAGGGCAATCAGCCCCAGCATTTT.

This chain joins TRBV5-4 and TRBJ2-2; D gene ambiguous. Germline CDR1 is SGHNT and CDR2 is YYREEE (reference sequence). Between the trimmed V and J ends, which lost 0 bases and 0 bases, there was a span of 3 bases. The CDR3 contains 14 residues. CDR3 residues: CASSLAPNTGELFF. DNA of the CDR3: TGTGCCAGCAGCTTGGCACCGAACACCGGGGAGCTGTTTTTT.

The chain carries TRBV7-6 and TRBJ2-2; D tentatively reads TRBD1 or TRBD2 (5 bases each). The CDR3 has 15 amino acids. Germline V gene sequence: CDR1 SGHVS, CDR2 FNYEAQ. Trimming took off 2 bases at V and 2 bases at J, with 9 bases between the two ends. DNA for the CDR3: TGTGCCAGCAGCTTAAGAGGGGATAACACCGGGGAGCTGTTTTTT. Its translation is CASSLRGDNTGELFF.

This clonotype was seen only a few times. The V and J genes are TRBV20-1 and TRBJ1-1, with D uncertain. V lost 1 base and J 4 bases, leaving 22 bases between the germline ends. CDR1 DFQATT and CDR2 SNEGSKA come from the germline V gene (reference sequence). CDR3 length: 17 residues. CDR3 coding DNA: TGCAGTGCTAGAGCCTACCCCGCGGTAGTGGGTGCCACTGAAGCTTTCTTT. The encoded protein is CSARAYPAVVGATEAFF.

The CDR3 nucleotides read TGTGCCACCAGCAGACCTGGCCGACGGGAGACTGGAAACACCATATATTTT. Protein product: CATSRPGRRETGNTIYF. The chain carries TRBV15 and TRBJ1-3; no reliable D call. V lost 2 bases and J lost 2, with 16 bases in between. This CDR3 is built from 17 residues. Germline-derived CDR1 and CDR2 are LNHNV and YYDKDF (reference sequence).

This clonotype was recorded a few times. The gene calls are TRBV7-8 and TRBJ1-1, with D tentatively TRBD1 (6 bases). The CDR3 contains 15 residues. The ends were cut back, 1 base at V and 1 base at J, with 10 bases in the middle. From germline, CDR1 is SGHVS and CDR2 FQNEAQ. CDR3 sequence (DNA): TGTGCCAGCAGCTTAGGGGGGGCGGCGAACACTGAAGCTTTCTTT. Amino acid sequence: CASSLGGAANTEAFF.

The V gene is TRBV19, the J gene TRBJ1-1, with D perhaps TRBD1 (5 bases). The germline V and J ends were trimmed by 3 bases and 1 base, with 12 bases remaining between them. The germline gives CDR1 LNHDA, CDR2 SQIVND (reference sequence). This CDR3 contains 15 residues. CDR3 sequence reads: CASSISRASNTEAFF. CDR3 sequence (DNA): TGTGCCAGTAGTATTTCCAGGGCCTCGAACACTGAAGCTTTCTTT.

The chain carries TRBV14 and TRBJ2-7, with D possibly TRBD1 on 6 matching bases. Trimming removed 0 bases at V and 6 bases at J, with 12 bases between. CDR3 size: 14 residues. Germline lookup yields CDR1 SGHDN and CDR2 FVKESK. CDR3 residues: CASSQERARGEQYF. DNA for the CDR3: TGTGCCAGCAGCCAAGAGAGGGCCAGGGGCGAGCAGTACTTC.

DNA for the CDR3: TGTGCCAGCAGCTCATTGATGGGGATGAACACTGAAGCTTTCTTT. Amino acid sequence: CASSSLMGMNTEAFF. The chain employs TRBV5-6 and TRBJ1-1, with D hard to call. This CDR3 has 15 residues. V was shortened by 3 bases and J by 0 bases, with 12 bases between the two germline ends. Germline V gene sequence: CDR1 SGHDT, CDR2 YYEEEE.

This clonotype was counted a few times. The chain uses TRBV7-2 and TRBJ2-7; TRBD2 agrees at 9 bases. The length of the CDR3 is 16 residues. V was clipped by 5 bases and J by 6 bases; unmatched bases: 14. CDR1 is SGHTA and CDR2 is FQGNSA in the germline V gene. As DNA, the CDR3 is TGTGCCAGCAGCCATTCAATAGTAGCGGGAGTTCTCGAGCAGTACTTC. This gives the protein CASSHSIVAGVLEQYF.

The chain recombines TRBV6-2 or TRBV6-3 with TRBJ2-1, with 7 bases identical to TRBD2. Per the germline V gene, CDR1 is MNHEY and CDR2 is SVGEGT. V was pared by 6 bases and J by 4 bases, with 6 bases of the junction left unmatched. The CDR3 is made up of 14 amino acids. Here the CDR3 DNA reads TGTGCCAGCAGCCTCGGGGGGTTGTACAATGAGCAGTTCTTC. It specifies CASSLGGLYNEQFF.

This clonotype was counted between two and nine times. CDR3 amino acids: CASSEGQGRVYTEAFF. The DNA of the CDR3 is TGTGCCAGTAGTGAAGGACAGGGCCGGGTGTACACTGAAGCTTTCTTT. V and J are TRBV19 and TRBJ1-1; 8 bases are shared with TRBD1. CDR1 and CDR2 (germline): LNHDA, SQIVND (reference sequence). Trimming cost V 5 bases and J 3 bases; bases outside gene matches: 11. The CDR3 consists of 16 residues.